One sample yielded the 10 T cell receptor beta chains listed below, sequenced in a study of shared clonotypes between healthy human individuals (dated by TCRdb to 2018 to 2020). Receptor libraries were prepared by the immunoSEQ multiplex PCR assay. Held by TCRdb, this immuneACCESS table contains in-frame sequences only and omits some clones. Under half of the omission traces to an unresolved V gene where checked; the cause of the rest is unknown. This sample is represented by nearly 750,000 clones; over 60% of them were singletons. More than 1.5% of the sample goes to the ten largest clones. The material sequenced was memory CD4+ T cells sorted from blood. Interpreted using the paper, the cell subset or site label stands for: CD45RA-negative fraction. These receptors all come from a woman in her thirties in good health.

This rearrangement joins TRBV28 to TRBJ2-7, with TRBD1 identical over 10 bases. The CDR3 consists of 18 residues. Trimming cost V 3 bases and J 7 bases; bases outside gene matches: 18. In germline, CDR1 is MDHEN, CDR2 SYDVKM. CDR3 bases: TGTGCCAGCAGTTTCCCCATGACAGGGGGCGAAATCTTTCGAGAGCAGTACTTC. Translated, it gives CASSFPMTGGEIFREQYF.

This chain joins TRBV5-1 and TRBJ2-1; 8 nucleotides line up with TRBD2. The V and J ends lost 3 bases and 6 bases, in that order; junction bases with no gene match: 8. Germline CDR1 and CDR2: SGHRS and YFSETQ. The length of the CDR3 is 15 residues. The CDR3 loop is CASSSGLAYVNEQFF. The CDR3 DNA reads TGCGCCAGCAGCTCTGGACTAGCCTACGTCAATGAGCAGTTCTTC.

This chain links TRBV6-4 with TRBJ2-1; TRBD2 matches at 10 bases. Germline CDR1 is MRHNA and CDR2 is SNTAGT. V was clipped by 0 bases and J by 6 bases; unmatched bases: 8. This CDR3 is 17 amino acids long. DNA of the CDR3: TGTGCCAGCAGTGACTCCGGGCTAGCGGGAGTAGGCAATGAGCAGTTCTTC. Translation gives CASSDSGLAGVGNEQFF.

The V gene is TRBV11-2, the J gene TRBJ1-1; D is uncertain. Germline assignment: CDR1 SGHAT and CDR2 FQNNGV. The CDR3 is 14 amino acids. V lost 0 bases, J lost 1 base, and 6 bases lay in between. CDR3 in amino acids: CASSLDRTNTEAFF. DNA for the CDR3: TGTGCCAGCAGCTTAGACAGAACGAACACTGAAGCTTTCTTT.

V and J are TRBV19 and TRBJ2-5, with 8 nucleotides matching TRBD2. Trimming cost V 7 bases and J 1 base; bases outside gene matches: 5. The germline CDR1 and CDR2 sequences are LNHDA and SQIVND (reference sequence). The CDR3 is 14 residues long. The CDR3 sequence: CASNGLAGQETQYF. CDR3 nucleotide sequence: TGTGCCAGTAATGGGCTAGCGGGCCAAGAGACCCAGTACTTC.

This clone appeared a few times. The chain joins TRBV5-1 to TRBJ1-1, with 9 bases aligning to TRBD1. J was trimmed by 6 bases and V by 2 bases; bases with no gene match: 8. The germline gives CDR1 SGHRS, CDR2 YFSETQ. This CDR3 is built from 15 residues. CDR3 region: CASSLPGTGRAEAFF. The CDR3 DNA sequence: TGCGCCAGCAGCTTACCCGGGACAGGGCGAGCTGAAGCTTTCTTT.

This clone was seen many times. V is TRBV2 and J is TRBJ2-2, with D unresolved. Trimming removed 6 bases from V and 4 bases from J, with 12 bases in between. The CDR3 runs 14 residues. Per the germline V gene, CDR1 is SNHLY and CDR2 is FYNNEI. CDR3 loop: CASSPLVSTGELFF. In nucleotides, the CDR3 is TGTGCCAGCAGCCCCCTAGTTAGCACCGGGGAGCTGTTTTTT.

CDR3 nucleotides: TGTGCCAGTAGAGATCAAGGGGGCGGCGCTGAAGCTTTCTTT. Translated: CASRDQGGGAEAFF. The rearrangement joins TRBV19 to TRBJ1-1; 7 nucleotides line up with TRBD1. The trim removed 6 bases at V and 6 bases at J, leaving 10 bases unmatched. Germline V gives CDR1 LNHDA, CDR2 SQIVND (reference sequence). CDR3 length equals 14 residues.

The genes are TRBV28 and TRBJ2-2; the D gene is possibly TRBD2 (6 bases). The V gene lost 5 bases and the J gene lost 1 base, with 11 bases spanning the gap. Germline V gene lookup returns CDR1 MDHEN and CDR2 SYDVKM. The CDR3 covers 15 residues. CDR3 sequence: CASSGGGLNTGELFF. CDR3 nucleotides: TGTGCCAGCAGTGGGGGAGGCCTGAACACCGGGGAGCTGTTTTTT. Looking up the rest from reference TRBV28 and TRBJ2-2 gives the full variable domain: DVKVTQSSRYLVKRTGEKVFLECVQDMDHENMFWYRQDPGLGLRLIYFSYDVKMKEKGDIPEGYSVSREKKERFSLILESASTNQTSMYLCASSGGGLNTGELFFGEGSRLTVL.

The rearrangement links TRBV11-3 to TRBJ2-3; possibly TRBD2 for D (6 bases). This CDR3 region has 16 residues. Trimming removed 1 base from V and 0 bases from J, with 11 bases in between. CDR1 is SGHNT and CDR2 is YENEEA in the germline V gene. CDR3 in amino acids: CASSLGLGTSTDTQYF. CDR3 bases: TGTGCCAGCAGCTTAGGTCTCGGGACTAGCACAGATACGCAGTATTTT.